Sequencing of this T cell receptor beta chain was carried out in a study of control samples from healthy donors and cancer patients. Trimming shortened V by 3 bases and J by 3 bases, and 3 bases separated the two germline ends. The CDR3 is 11 amino acids. Germline V gives CDR1 SGHDN, CDR2 FVKESK. The assay was immunoSEQ multiplex PCR, and TCRdb's table has in-frame clones only and misses some. Of 100,000 to 150,000 clones in the sample, around nine tenths were seen once. The chain uses TRBV14 and TRBJ2-7; D remains ambiguous. The TCR comes from a man aged 35 to 55 in good health. The sequenced sample was blood. The CDR3 loop is CASSQHYEQYF. Here the CDR3 DNA reads TGTGCCAGCAGCCAGCACTACGAGCAGTACTTC.